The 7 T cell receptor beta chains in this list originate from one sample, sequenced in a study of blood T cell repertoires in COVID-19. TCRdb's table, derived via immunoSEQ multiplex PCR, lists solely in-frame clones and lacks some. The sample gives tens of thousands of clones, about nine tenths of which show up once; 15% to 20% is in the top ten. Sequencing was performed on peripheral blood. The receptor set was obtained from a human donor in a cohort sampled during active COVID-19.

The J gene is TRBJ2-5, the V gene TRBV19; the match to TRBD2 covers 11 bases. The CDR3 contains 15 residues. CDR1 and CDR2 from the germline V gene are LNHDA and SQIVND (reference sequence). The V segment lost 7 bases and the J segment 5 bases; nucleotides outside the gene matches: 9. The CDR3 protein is CASTITSGGVETQYF. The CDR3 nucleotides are TGTGCCAGTACCATTACTAGCGGGGGCGTGGAGACCCAGTACTTC. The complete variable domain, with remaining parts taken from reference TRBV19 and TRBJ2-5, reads DGGITQSPKYLFRKEGQNVTLSCEQNLNHDAMYWYRQDPGQGLRLIYYSQIVNDFQKGDIAEGYSVSREKKESFPLTVTSAQKNPTAFYLCASTITSGGVETQYFGPGTRLLVL.

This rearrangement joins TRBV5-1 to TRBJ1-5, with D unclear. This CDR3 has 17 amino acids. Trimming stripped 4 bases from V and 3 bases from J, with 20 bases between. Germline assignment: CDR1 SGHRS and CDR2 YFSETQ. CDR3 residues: CASSPGLDSSLNQPQHF. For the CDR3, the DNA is TGCGCCAGCAGCCCAGGTCTGGACTCCTCCCTCAATCAGCCCCAGCATTTT.

DNA of the CDR3: TGTGCCAGCAGTTACTCTAACACTAACTATGGCTACACCTTC. Residues: CASSYSNTNYGYTF. The chain carries TRBV6-5 and TRBJ1-2; D is unresolved. The V gene lost 0 bases and the J gene lost 0 bases, with 5 bases spanning the gap. Germline lookup yields CDR1 MNHEY and CDR2 SVGAGI. There are 14 residues in the CDR3.

As DNA, the CDR3 is TGTGCCAGCAGCCGCGGGGACAGGGGCGAGCAGTACTTC. It codes for CASSRGDRGEQYF. The V and J genes are TRBV11-2 and TRBJ2-7; TRBD1 agrees at 10 bases. CDR3 length: 13 residues. Germline lookup yields CDR1 SGHAT and CDR2 FQNNGV. The V gene end was trimmed by 5 bases and the J gene end by 6 bases; junction bases not matched to a gene: 4.

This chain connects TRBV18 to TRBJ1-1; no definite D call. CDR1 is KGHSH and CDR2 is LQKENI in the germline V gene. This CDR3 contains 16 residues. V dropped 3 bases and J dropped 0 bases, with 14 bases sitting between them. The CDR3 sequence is CASSPMSLTLNTEAFF. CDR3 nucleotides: TGTGCCAGCTCACCGATGTCCCTTACTTTGAACACTGAAGCTTTCTTT.

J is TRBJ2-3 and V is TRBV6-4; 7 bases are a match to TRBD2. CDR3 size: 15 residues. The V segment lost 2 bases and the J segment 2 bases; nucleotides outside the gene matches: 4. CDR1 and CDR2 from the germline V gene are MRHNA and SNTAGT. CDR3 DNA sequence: TGTGCCAGCAGTGACAACGGGGGGACCACAGATACGCAGTATTTT. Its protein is CASSDNGGTTDTQYF.

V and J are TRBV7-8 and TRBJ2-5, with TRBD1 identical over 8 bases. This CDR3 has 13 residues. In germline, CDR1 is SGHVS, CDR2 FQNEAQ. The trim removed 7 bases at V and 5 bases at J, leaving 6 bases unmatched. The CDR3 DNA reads TGTGCCAGCACCCACCGGACAGGGGAGACCCAGTACTTC. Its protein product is CASTHRTGETQYF.